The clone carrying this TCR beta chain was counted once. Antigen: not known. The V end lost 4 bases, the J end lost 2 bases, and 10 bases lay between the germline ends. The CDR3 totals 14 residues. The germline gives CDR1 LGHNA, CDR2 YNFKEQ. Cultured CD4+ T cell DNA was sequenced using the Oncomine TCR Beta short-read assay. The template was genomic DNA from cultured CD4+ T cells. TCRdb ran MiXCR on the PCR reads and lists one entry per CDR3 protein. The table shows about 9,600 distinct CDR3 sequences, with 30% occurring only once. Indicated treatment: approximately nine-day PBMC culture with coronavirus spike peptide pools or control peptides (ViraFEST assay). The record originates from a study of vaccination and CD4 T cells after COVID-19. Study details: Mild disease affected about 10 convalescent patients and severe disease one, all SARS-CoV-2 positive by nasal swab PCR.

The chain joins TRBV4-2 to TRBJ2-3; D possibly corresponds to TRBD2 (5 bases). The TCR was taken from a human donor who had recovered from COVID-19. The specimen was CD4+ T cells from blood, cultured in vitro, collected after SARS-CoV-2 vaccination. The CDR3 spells CASSPGLYTDTQYF. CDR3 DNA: TGTGCCAGCAGCCCCGGACTCTACACAGATACGCAGTATTTT.